This T cell receptor (beta chain) is drawn from a study of shared clonotypes between healthy human individuals. Germline V gene lookup returns CDR1 MNHEY and CDR2 SVGAGI. The CDR3 length is 16 residues. V lost 0 bases and J 8 bases, leaving 19 bases between the germline ends. Replicate PCRs for unsorted PBMC used roughly 320 ng DNA (approximately 30,000 T cell genomes). As originally analysed: Junction-only immunoSEQ sequences carried no quality scores, so filtering differed. Data came from immunoSEQ multiplex PCR; TCRdb stores just in-frame clones and leaves some out. V, J and clone size are those of that table, while D and trimming were read from the DNA. Here the sample spans more than 400,000 clones, around four fifths being singletons.

Sequences were obtained from PBMCs. The rearrangement joins TRBV6-5 to TRBJ1-2; maybe TRBD1 (6 bases). The origin of this receptor is a woman aged 40 to 49 in good health. Some clones in this sample may be carry-over from other donors' samples. This chain's CDR3 is CASSYSSGEGILGYTF. The CDR3 nucleotides are TGTGCCAGCAGTTACTCATCAGGGGAAGGGATTTTAGGCTACACCTTC.